This T cell receptor (beta chain) stems from a study of shared clonotypes between healthy human individuals. Some clones are missing from TCRdb's copy, which holds only in-frame ones; the method was immunoSEQ multiplex PCR. The profile shows nearly 750,000 clones, approximately 72% of them singletons. Regarding this clone: The antigen is not known.

Study-level findings and limits: Across subsets, estimated richness was generally greater for naive than for memory populations.

The CDR3 has 12 amino acids. The germline V gene encodes CDR1 SGHVS and CDR2 FQNEAQ. V lost 1 base to trimming and J lost 8 bases, with 6 bases between them. The sample comprised memory CD4+ T cells sorted from blood. Stated subset: CD45RA-negative fraction. The clonotype originates from a woman aged 30 to 39 in good health. The chain combines TRBV7-8 with TRBJ2-1, with unresolved D. The CDR3 nucleotides read TGTGCCAGCAGCTTAGAAGGCCATGAGCAGTTCTTC. Translated, it gives CASSLEGHEQFF.